This record covers a single T cell receptor (beta chain). The CDR3 runs to 14 residues. J lost 6 bases, V lost 3 bases, and 6 bases had no gene match. The germline V gene has CDR1 SNHLY and CDR2 FYNNEI. The assay was immunoSEQ multiplex PCR, and TCRdb's table has in-frame clones only and misses some. The sample consists of 100,000 to 150,000 clones, around 74% of them appearing once. The sample comes from a study of blood T cell repertoires in COVID-19. Study-wide background: Sample material is recorded as cDNA or gDNA derived from T cells, B-cell-depleted T cells, or PBMCs.

The sequencing input was peripheral blood. The chain links TRBV2 to TRBJ1-2; 8 bases line up with TRBD1. This TCR was recovered from a man older than 75 with COVID-19, enrolled during active disease. The CDR3 DNA reads TGTGCCAGCAGTGATGCGGACAGGGTGCATGGCTACACCTTC. This gives the protein CASSDADRVHGYTF. Full variable domain (rest looked up from reference TRBV2 and TRBJ1-2): EPEVTQTPSHQVTQMGQEVILRCVPISNHLYFYWYRQILGQKVEFLVSFYNNEISEKSEIFDDQFSVERPDGSNFTLKIRSTKLEDSAMYFCASSDADRVHGYTFGSGTRLTVV.